The source of this T cell receptor (beta chain) is a study of beta chain features in type 1 diabetes. Study results and caveats: The study found fewer insertions and more deletions at VDJ junctions in type 1 diabetes patients. Within each of all four CD4+ subsets, Type 1 diabetes patients had TCRB CDR3s that were moderately but significantly shorter.

Remarks on this clone: What it binds is unknown.

The entirety of the isolated RNA underwent reverse transcription, so expressed TCRB transcripts were sequenced. TCRdb's table, derived via immunoSEQ multiplex PCR, lists solely in-frame clones and lacks some. The sample has approximately 600,000 clones, around 12% seen once. The source is a man aged 25-40 years with type 1 diabetes. Sequenced input: naive CD4+ T cells from blood.

CDR3 sequence reads: CASSPGYTEEQYF. The DNA of the CDR3 is TGCGCCAGCAGCCCGGGTTACACGGAGGAGCAGTACTTC. V and J are TRBV5-1 and TRBJ2-5; maybe TRBD2 (5 bases). The CDR3 consists of 13 residues. V lost 4 bases and J lost 11, with 18 bases in between. Germline CDR1 and CDR2: SGHRS and YFSETQ.